This is a list of T cell receptor beta chains from one sample in a study of PD-L1 blockade in urothelial cancer. Produced via immunoSEQ multiplex PCR; TCRdb's table is partial and in-frame only. The sample has some 76,000 clones, 85% to 90% seen once; the top ten hold 3.4%. The material sequenced was PBMCs, taken around atezolizumab (anti-PD-L1) treatment. These receptor sequences come from a man aged 60-69 years with urothelial cancer. The CDR3 runs from the conserved cysteine through the conserved F or W.

V: TRBV6-5
CDR3: CASRHDRLTYEQYF

V: TRBV5-5
CDR3: CASSEGIRDRSTGANVLTF

V: TRBV5-1
CDR3: CASSLDGQGSLNEQFF

V: TRBV9
CDR3: CASSPGGAGLGEQYF

V: TRBV19
CDR3: CASSDGRAGFNEQFF

V: TRBV7-2
CDR3: CASSLGQPLGDQYF

V: TRBV6-1
CDR3: CASRRERLELFF

V: TRBV6-5
CDR3: CASSESIGQPQHF

V: TRBV10-2
CDR3: CASSDTGRYGYTF

V: TRBV19
CDR3: CASNAGKSPTNEKLFF

V: TRBV5-1
CDR3: CASSPSLGATNEKLFF

V: TRBV20-1
CDR3: CSAGHTDTQYF